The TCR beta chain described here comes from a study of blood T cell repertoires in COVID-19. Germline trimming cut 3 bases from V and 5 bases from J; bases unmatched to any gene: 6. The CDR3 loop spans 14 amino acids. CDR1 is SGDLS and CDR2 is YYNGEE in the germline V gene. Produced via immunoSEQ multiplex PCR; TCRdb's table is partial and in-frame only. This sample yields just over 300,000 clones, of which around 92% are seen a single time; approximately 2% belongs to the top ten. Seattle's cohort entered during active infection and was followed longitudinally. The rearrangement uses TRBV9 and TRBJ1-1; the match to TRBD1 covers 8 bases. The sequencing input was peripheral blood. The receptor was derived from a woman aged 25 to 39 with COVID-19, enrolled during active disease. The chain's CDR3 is CASSANRGGTEAFF. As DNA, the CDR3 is TGTGCCAGCAGCGCTAACAGGGGGGGAACTGAAGCTTTCTTT. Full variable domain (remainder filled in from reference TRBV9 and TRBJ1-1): DSGVTQTPKHLITATGQRVTLRCSPRSGDLSVYWYQQSLDQGLQFLIQYYNGEERAKGNILERFSAQQFPDLHSELNLSSLELGDSALYFCASSANRGGTEAFFGQGTRLTVV.